The rows below give T cell receptor beta chains drawn from one sample of a study of shared clonotypes between healthy human individuals. TCRdb's copy holds only in-frame clones and misses some; the assay was immunoSEQ multiplex PCR. The profile shows about 2.3 million clones, 90% to 95% of them singletons. The sequenced sample consisted of naive CD4+ T cells from PBMCs. These receptors were obtained from a man between 18 and 29 years old in good health. Some clones in this sample may be carry-over from other donors' samples. Each CDR3 is given with its conserved first and last residue. The D gene is left open where the match is weak. Where a row states a size, it is once, few, many or the class of an expanded clone; other rows omit it.

v_gene	j_gene	abundance	d_gene	CDR3aa	CDR3nt
TRBV5-1	TRBJ2-7	NA	NA	CASSLEGTAEYF	TGCGCCAGCAGCTTGGAAGGTACAGCAGAGTACTTC
TRBV9	TRBJ2-4	NA	TRBD2	CASSTSGGNIQYF	TGTGCCAGCAGCACCTCGGGAGGAAACATTCAGTACTTC
TRBV28	TRBJ2-7	NA	NA	CASSSHTAGTHYEQYF	TGTGCCAGCAGTTCCCATACGGCCGGGACACACTACGAGCAGTACTTC
TRBV6-5	TRBJ2-7	NA	TRBD1	CASSRVGDRAYEQYF	TGTGCCAGCAGTCGTGTAGGGGACAGGGCCTACGAGCAGTACTTC
TRBV28	TRBJ1-5	few	TRBD1	CASETGAVNQPQHF	TGTGCCAGCGAGACAGGGGCCGTCAATCAGCCCCAGCATTTT
TRBV6-5	TRBJ1-2	NA	TRBD1	CASSPDRGWYGYTF	TGTGCCAGCAGTCCCGACAGGGGTTGGTATGGCTACACCTTC
TRBV28	TRBJ2-3	NA	TRBD2	CASSTGSGGATDTQYF	TGTGCCAGCAGTACAGGCTCCGGGGGGGCGACAGATACGCAGTATTTT
TRBV29-1	TRBJ1-6	NA	NA	CSVRDLSGEHF	TGCAGCGTTAGGGACCTCTCCGGGGAGCACTTT
TRBV27	TRBJ2-2	once	TRBD1	CASSFENRGRGELFF	TGTGCCAGCAGTTTCGAAAACAGGGGGCGGGGGGAGCTGTTTTTT
TRBV6-1	TRBJ2-1	NA	TRBD1	CASSPGQGTFF	TGTGCCAGCAGCCCGGGACAGGGAACGTTCTTC
TRBV4-2	TRBJ2-5	NA	TRBD1	CASSQARTGQETQYF	TGTGCCAGCAGCCAAGCCAGGACAGGGCAAGAGACCCAGTACTTC
TRBV5-5	TRBJ1-5	once	NA	CASSSQGGGVQPQHF	TGTGCCAGCAGCTCACAGGGAGGAGGGGTTCAGCCCCAGCATTTT
TRBV6-6	TRBJ2-7	NA	NA	CATRPAGNSYEQYF	TGTGCCACCCGCCCGGCAGGGAACTCCTACGAGCAGTACTTC
TRBV28	TRBJ2-2	NA	NA	CASKLVGVYDGELFF	TGTGCCAGCAAATTAGTAGGGGTTTACGACGGGGAGCTGTTTTTT
TRBV6-1	TRBJ1-5	few	NA	CASSPAGQPQHF	TGTGCCAGCAGTCCAGCTGGGCAGCCCCAGCATTTT
TRBV9	TRBJ2-7	NA	NA	CASSVGSLGQPSSYEQYF	TGTGCCAGCAGCGTAGGGAGTTTGGGACAACCCAGCTCCTACGAGCAGTACTTC
TRBV7-2	TRBJ2-5	NA	TRBD2	CASSLYRLAGGIEETQYF	TGTGCCAGCAGCTTATATCGTCTAGCGGGAGGGATAGAAGAGACCCAGTACTTC
TRBV28	TRBJ2-7	NA	TRBD2	CASESSGSGYEQYF	TGTGCCAGCGAATCTAGCGGGAGCGGGTACGAGCAGTACTTC
TRBV5-1	TRBJ2-7	NA	NA	CASSSTGLEQYF	TGCGCCAGCAGCTCCACAGGGTTGGAGCAGTACTTC
TRBV5-8	TRBJ1-4	NA	NA	CASSSGIQGRGATNEKLFF	TGTGCCAGCAGCTCGGGGATACAGGGAAGGGGTGCAACTAATGAAAAACTGTTTTTT
TRBV28	TRBJ2-2	NA	NA	CATWGTGELFF	TGTGCCACCTGGGGCACCGGGGAGCTGTTTTTT
TRBV25-1	TRBJ1-3	NA	NA	CASSAWGQGNTIYF	TGTGCCAGCAGTGCCTGGGGGCAGGGAAACACCATATATTTT
TRBV28	TRBJ2-5	NA	TRBD1	CASSADRAGETQYF	TGTGCCAGCAGTGCGGACAGGGCGGGGGAGACCCAGTACTTC
TRBV9	TRBJ2-2	once	NA	CASSVSTNTGELFF	TGTGCCAGCAGCGTATCCACGAACACCGGGGAGCTGTTTTTT
TRBV27	TRBJ1-1	NA	NA	CASSPRAGLNTEAFF	TGTGCCAGCAGTCCAAGGGCGGGTCTGAACACTGAAGCTTTCTTT
TRBV2	TRBJ2-1	NA	TRBD1	CASRLLDRVPVGEQFF	TGTGCCAGCAGACTATTGGACAGGGTCCCTGTGGGTGAGCAGTTCTTC
TRBV5-1	TRBJ2-7	NA	NA	CASSLEGPRSYEQYF	TGCGCCAGCAGCTTGGAGGGACCGCGGTCCTACGAGCAGTACTTC